This T cell receptor beta chain was found in a study of T cells in narcolepsy. Method: immunoSEQ multiplex PCR; TCRdb's copy keeps in-frame clones and lacks some. The profile covers some 24,000 clones, with approximately 85% appearing a single time and under 1.5% taken by the ten largest. As for this clone: Its cognate antigen is unknown.

General study findings and limits: Reportedly, autoreactive clonotypes were serially detected in patients' blood but not controls'. HCRT-specific and TRIB2-specific autoreactive clonotypes appeared among same-patient CSF and blood CD4+ clonotypes.

Sequencing was performed on CD45RA- memory CD4+ T cells from PBMCs. The sequence was obtained from a human donor with narcolepsy.

The CDR3 loop reads CASSYSREYGYTF. The DNA for the CDR3 is TGTGCCAGCAGTTACTCTAGGGAGTATGGCTACACCTTC. The rearrangement joins TRBV6-5 to TRBJ1-2; D remains unclear. This CDR3 has 13 amino acids. Per germline, CDR1 MNHEY and CDR2 SVGAGI. V was cut by 0 bases and J by 5 bases, with 7 bases left in between.